Following are 28 T cell receptor beta chains from one sample sequenced in a study of HIV-infected children after antiretroviral therapy interruption. Treatment here: PENTA 11 planned treatment interruption arm or continuous ART arm. Unique molecular identifiers were included in an RNA-based 3' RACE TCR library. One entry per CDR3 protein results from TCRdb running MiXCR on the 3' RACE reads. The profile shows more than 85,000 distinct CDR3 sequences, approximately 6.9% of them singletons. The sample was CD45RA+ CD4+ T cells from PBMCs, pooled from several time points, taken from a donor given antiretroviral therapy, either interrupted or continuous. Subset denoted: naive CD4+ CD45RA+ CD45RO- T cells. The receptors here all came from a pool of human donors with HIV.

This clonotype was counted at least ten times. The chain uses TRBV12-3 or TRBV12-4 and TRBJ2-5, with D unresolved. V was trimmed by 5 bases and J by 5 bases, leaving 9 bases between them. This CDR3 has 12 amino acids. CDR3 sequence (DNA): TGTGCCAGCAGTGCCCCTGGGGAGACCCAGTACTTC. It encodes CASSAPGETQYF.

On this clonotype itself: One junction end does not reproduce the germline sequence, and a read error may be involved. The V call is TRBV11-2, the J call TRBJ2-7; D is unresolved. The germline gives CDR1 SGHAT, CDR2 FQNNGV. The CDR3 extends over 12 amino acids. CDR3 DNA: TGTGCCAGCAGCCAGTCCACTGGGCTCCTAGGCTTC. As protein: CASSQSTGLLGF. The full variable domain, with the rest looked up from reference TRBV11-2 and TRBJ2-7, is EAGVAQSPRYKIIEKRQSVAFWCNPISGHATLYWYQQILGQGPKLLIQFQNNGVVDDSQLPKDRFSAERLKGVDSTLKIQPAKLEDSAVYLCASSQSTGLLGFGPGTRLTVT.

This clonotype has a handful of counts. This chain uses TRBV29-1 with TRBJ2-5; tentative D call: TRBD1 (6 bases). V shed 4 bases and J shed 1 base, with 13 bases lying between them. The CDR3 covers 14 residues. Germline V lookup: CDR1 SQVTM, CDR2 ANQGSEA. The DNA of the CDR3 is TGCAGCGTTGGATCAGGACAGCTCCAAGAGACCCAGTACTTC. This gives the protein CSVGSGQLQETQYF. Combining the CDR3 with reference TRBV29-1 and TRBJ2-5 gives the whole variable domain SAVISQKPSRDICQRGTSLTIQCQVDSQVTMMFWYRQQPGQSLTLIATANQGSEATYESGFVIDKFPISRPNLTFSTLTVSNMSPEDSSIYLCSVGSGQLQETQYFGPGTRLLVL.

This clonotype showed up just a few times. The chain links TRBV11-2 to TRBJ2-7, with 12 bases fitting TRBD2. Germline loops: CDR1 SGHAT, CDR2 FQNNGV. The CDR3 is 14 residues long. The V segment lost 5 bases and the J segment 3 bases; nucleotides outside the gene matches: 2. CDR3 amino acids: CASSPTSGSYEQYF. In nucleotides, the CDR3 is TGTGCCAGCAGCCCGACTAGCGGGAGCTACGAGCAGTACTTC.

This clonotype was recorded many times. The J gene is TRBJ1-1, the V gene TRBV19, with D perhaps matching TRBD1 (5 bases). V dropped 7 bases and J dropped 0 bases, with 18 bases sitting between them. The CDR3 runs 16 residues. Looked up from germline, CDR1 is LNHDA and CDR2 is SQIVND (reference sequence). Written as DNA, the CDR3 is TGTGCCAGTAACGATCTCCGGGACTCTCTGAACACTGAAGCTTTCTTT. It specifies CASNDLRDSLNTEAFF.

CDR3 region: CASSPIAGGSYNEQFF. CDR3 coding DNA: TGTGCCAGCAGTCCCATAGCGGGGGGGTCGTACAATGAGCAGTTCTTC. This chain connects TRBV27 to TRBJ2-1; 11 bases map to TRBD2. CDR1 and CDR2 from the germline V gene are MNHEY and SMNVEV (reference sequence). V lost 5 bases and J lost 4; bases outside the gene matches: 7. This CDR3 is 16 amino acids long.

In this sample, this clonotype turned up many times. This chain's CDR3 is CASDGQGIADTQYF. CDR3 DNA: TGTGCCAGCGACGGACAGGGGATTGCAGATACGCAGTATTTT. V gene TRBV2 combines with J gene TRBJ2-3; 9 bases are a match to TRBD1. The CDR3 consists of 14 residues. Trimming removed 8 bases from V and 4 bases from J; junction bases left unmatched: 7. CDR1 is SNHLY, CDR2 FYNNEI, per germline.

There are a few counts of this clonotype. V is TRBV2 and J is TRBJ1-4; D call uncertain. V was cut by 1 base and J by 5 bases, with 14 bases left in between. Per germline, CDR1 SNHLY and CDR2 FYNNEI. The CDR3 runs to 16 residues. CDR3: CASSEGRQTLNEKLFF. As DNA, the CDR3 is TGTGCCAGCAGTGAAGGACGGCAAACATTAAATGAAAAACTGTTTTTT. The full variable domain, its missing parts supplied by reference TRBV2 and TRBJ1-4, is EPEVTQTPSHQVTQMGQEVILRCVPISNHLYFYWYRQILGQKVEFLVSFYNNEISEKSEIFDDQFSVERPDGSNFTLKIRSTKLEDSAMYFCASSEGRQTLNEKLFFGSGTQLSVL.

This rearrangement joins TRBV10-3 to TRBJ1-1; D gene uncertain. Germline V gene data show CDR1 as ENHRY and CDR2 as SYGVKD. Trimming shortened V by 3 bases and J by 6 bases, and 8 bases separated the two germline ends. This CDR3 is 12 amino acids long. Here the CDR3 DNA reads TGTGCCATCAGTGACGGGAGGGCTGAAGCTTTCTTT. It encodes CAISDGRAEAFF.

Many counts were recorded for this clonotype. This rearrangement joins TRBV29-1 to TRBJ2-1; 7 bases line up with TRBD1. In germline, CDR1 is SQVTM, CDR2 ANQGSEA. The V segment lost 7 bases and the J segment 8 bases; nucleotides outside the gene matches: 11. The CDR3 has 13 residues. CDR3 nucleotide sequence: TGCAGCGCCAGACAGGGCTCCTCTTATGAGCAGTTCTTC. Protein sequence: CSARQGSSYEQFF.

V usage is TRBV27 and J usage is TRBJ2-3, with 7 bases that match TRBD1. The CDR3 has 17 residues. Trimming removed 5 bases from V and 0 bases from J; junction bases left unmatched: 11. Germline V lookup: CDR1 MNHEY, CDR2 SMNVEV (reference sequence). The CDR3 coding sequence is TGTGCCAGCAGTCCGATGACAGGGCTCTCTAGCACAGATACGCAGTATTTT. It is translated as CASSPMTGLSSTDTQYF.

This clonotype was seen a few times. The V call is TRBV10-1, the J call TRBJ2-3, with no clear D. Germline lookup yields CDR1 WNHNN and CDR2 SYGVQD (reference sequence). This CDR3 is 13 amino acids long. V lost 3 bases, J lost 1 base, and 5 bases lay in between. The CDR3, as DNA: TGCGCCAGCAGTGAAGGAGGCACAGATACGCAGTATTTT. Translation gives CASSEGGTDTQYF.

This clonotype was recorded many times. The CDR3 here is CASSQEGSFNQPQHF. The CDR3 coding sequence is TGTGCCAGCAGCCAAGAGGGGTCCTTCAATCAGCCCCAGCATTTT. The rearrangement links TRBV3-1 to TRBJ1-5; D unresolved. This CDR3 is built from 15 residues. The V end lost 0 bases, the J end lost 3 bases, and 9 bases lay between the germline ends. Germline-derived CDR1 and CDR2 are LGHDT and YNNKEL (reference sequence).

The sample holds many counts of this clonotype. This chain uses TRBV5-1 with TRBJ2-7; D gene unclear. Deletions cut 4 bases from V and 1 base from J, with 15 bases between. CDR1 SGHRS and CDR2 YFSETQ come from the germline V gene. The CDR3 is made up of 15 amino acids. For the CDR3, the DNA is TGCGCCAGCAGCCTTTATGACGGACCGTCCTACGAGCAGTACTTC. This gives the protein CASSLYDGPSYEQYF.

This clonotype appeared many times. The rearrangement links TRBV7-3 to TRBJ2-3; D is unresolved. Between the trimmed V and J ends, which lost 2 bases and 7 bases, there was a span of 10 bases. Germline assignment: CDR1 SGHTA and CDR2 FQGTGA. The length of the CDR3 is 13 residues. The CDR3 spells CASSLRASNTQYF. The CDR3 bases are TGTGCCAGCAGCTTACGGGCCTCGAATACGCAGTATTTT.

There are many counts of this clonotype. This rearrangement joins TRBV11-2 to TRBJ1-5; the D is unclear. V was clipped by 5 bases and J by 9 bases, with 20 bases between them. The CDR3 spans 15 residues. Germline CDR1 SGHAT, CDR2 FQNNGV. CDR3 sequence reads: CASSPRPDPQGPQHF. CDR3 sequence (DNA): TGTGCCAGCAGCCCGCGGCCGGACCCCCAAGGGCCCCAGCATTTT.

The table lists this clonotype with a few counts. The chain carries TRBV30 and TRBJ2-7; TRBD2 is a possible D gene (5 bases). V lost 4 bases to trimming and J lost 4 bases, with 11 bases between them. CDR1 is GTSNPN and CDR2 is SVGIG in the germline V gene (reference sequence). CDR3 size: 12 residues. CDR3 DNA sequence: TGTGCCTGGAAGGTCGCGGGTTACGAGCAGTACTTC. It encodes CAWKVAGYEQYF.

In its sample, this clonotype was seen a few times. The rearrangement uses TRBV6-5 and TRBJ1-2, with 11 bases identical to TRBD1. Germline V gives CDR1 MNHEY, CDR2 SVGAGI. The CDR3 loop spans 16 amino acids. V was pared by 2 bases and J by 4 bases, with 6 bases of the junction left unmatched. The CDR3 spells CASSYARTGGGYGYTF. CDR3 coding DNA: TGTGCCAGCAGTTACGCCAGGACAGGGGGCGGCTATGGCTACACCTTC.

This clonotype was observed at least ten times. This chain joins TRBV19 and TRBJ2-1; 8 positions agree with TRBD2. The CDR3 is 17 residues long. From germline, CDR1 is LNHDA and CDR2 SQIVND (reference sequence). Trimming cost V 7 bases and J 7 bases; bases outside gene matches: 18. The CDR3 here is CASTKSHSSGGPNEQFF. The DNA of the CDR3 is TGTGCCAGTACCAAAAGCCATTCGTCGGGGGGGCCGAATGAGCAGTTCTTC.

This clonotype was seen repeatedly, ten times or more. The chain is built from TRBV7-2 and TRBJ1-2; 10 nucleotides align to TRBD1. The CDR3 contains 15 residues. V was pared by 2 bases and J by 7 bases, with 7 bases of the junction left unmatched. In germline, CDR1 is SGHTA, CDR2 FQGNSA. The CDR3, as DNA: TGTGCCAGCAGCTTAAGGGGACAGGGGCACGGTGGCTACACCTTC. Translated: CASSLRGQGHGGYTF.

At least ten counts were recorded for this clonotype. This sequence joins TRBV14 and TRBJ2-1; the D is unclear. CDR1 is SGHDN and CDR2 is FVKESK in the germline V gene. Trimming took 1 base from V and 6 from J, leaving 7 bases between them. The CDR3 is 13 residues long. The CDR3 spells CASSQVRGNEQFF. The CDR3 nucleotides are TGTGCCAGCAGCCAAGTGCGAGGCAATGAGCAGTTCTTC. Together with reference TRBV14 and TRBJ2-1, the CDR3 gives the full variable domain: EAGVTQFPSHSVIEKGQTVTLRCDPISGHDNLYWYRRVMGKEIKFLLHFVKESKQDESGMPNNRFLAERTGGTYSTLKVQPAELEDSGVYFCASSQVRGNEQFFGPGTRLTVL.

The chain couples TRBV23-1 to TRBJ1-6; D unresolved. TRBV23-1 is designated an ORF whose function remains uncertain. V was cut by 4 bases and J by 0 bases, with 13 bases left in between. The CDR3 extends over 17 amino acids. CDR3 sequence: CASSPTEVPSYNSPLHF. The CDR3 DNA sequence: TGCGCCAGCAGTCCCACCGAGGTTCCCTCCTATAATTCACCCCTCCACTTT.

This clonotype appeared many times. CDR3 sequence (DNA): TGTGCCAGCCTGAGGGCTGGCTACGAGCAGTACTTC. It translates to CASLRAGYEQYF. This chain connects TRBV28 to TRBJ2-7; possibly TRBD2 for D (5 bases). This CDR3 contains 12 residues. Deletions cut 8 bases from V and 3 bases from J, with 11 bases between. CDR1 MDHEN and CDR2 SYDVKM come from the germline V gene.

There are many counts of this clonotype. The V gene is TRBV13, the J gene TRBJ2-7; 8 nucleotides agree with TRBD2. Germline values: CDR1 PRHDT, CDR2 FYEKMQ (reference sequence). The length of the CDR3 is 19 residues. V dropped 3 bases and J dropped 0; count of bases not matched to a gene: 16. This chain's CDR3 is CASSFSRMVSGRSSYEQYF. CDR3 DNA: TGTGCCAGCAGCTTTAGCCGTATGGTGAGCGGGAGAAGCTCCTACGAGCAGTACTTC.

This clonotype was recorded many times. This chain uses TRBV11-1 with TRBJ2-1; the match to TRBD2 covers 8 bases. This CDR3 contains 14 residues. Germline trimming cut 4 bases from V and 10 bases from J; bases unmatched to any gene: 9. Per the germline V gene, CDR1 is SGHAT and CDR2 is FQDESV (reference sequence). Written as DNA, the CDR3 is TGTGCCAGCAGCTCACGGCGGGAGGTAGGCGAGCAGTTCTTC. This translates into CASSSRREVGEQFF.

This clonotype was recorded at least ten times. V is TRBV19 and J is TRBJ2-1; D possibly corresponds to TRBD1 (6 bases). Germline assignment: CDR1 LNHDA and CDR2 SQIVND (reference sequence). V was trimmed by 5 bases and J by 0 bases, leaving 11 bases between them. CDR3 length: 15 residues. The DNA for the CDR3 is TGTGCCAGTAGTCCGGACAGCAGCTCCTACAATGAGCAGTTCTTC. It encodes CASSPDSSSYNEQFF. Drawing the rest from reference TRBV19 and TRBJ2-1, the complete variable domain is DGGITQSPKYLFRKEGQNVTLSCEQNLNHDAMYWYRQDPGQGLRLIYYSQIVNDFQKGDIAEGYSVSREKKESFPLTVTSAQKNPTAFYLCASSPDSSSYNEQFFGPGTRLTVL.

This clonotype was picked up many times. This chain uses TRBV29-1 with TRBJ2-3; D is undetermined. Per the germline V gene, CDR1 is SQVTM and CDR2 is ANQGSEA. CDR3 length: 11 amino acids. Trimming stripped 8 bases from V and 4 bases from J, with 10 bases between. The CDR3 DNA reads as TGCAGCCACGGCCTGGCAGATACGCAGTATTTT. Protein: CSHGLADTQYF.

In its sample, this clonotype was seen many times. The chain couples TRBV7-9 to TRBJ1-6; no clear D gene. This CDR3 region has 14 residues. V lost 7 bases and J 3 bases, leaving 10 bases between the germline ends. Looked up from germline, CDR1 is SEHNR and CDR2 is FQNEAQ (reference sequence). The CDR3 bases are TGTGCCAGCAACACGGGTCACTATAATTCACCCCTCCACTTT. Translation gives CASNTGHYNSPLHF. The full variable domain, in which reference TRBV7-9 and TRBJ1-6 provide the parts outside the CDR3, is DTGVSQNPRHKITKRGQNVTFRCDPISEHNRLYWYRQTLGQGPEFLTYFQNEAQLEKSRLLSDRFSAERPKGSFSTLEIQRTEQGDSAMYLCASNTGHYNSPLHFGNGTRLTVT.